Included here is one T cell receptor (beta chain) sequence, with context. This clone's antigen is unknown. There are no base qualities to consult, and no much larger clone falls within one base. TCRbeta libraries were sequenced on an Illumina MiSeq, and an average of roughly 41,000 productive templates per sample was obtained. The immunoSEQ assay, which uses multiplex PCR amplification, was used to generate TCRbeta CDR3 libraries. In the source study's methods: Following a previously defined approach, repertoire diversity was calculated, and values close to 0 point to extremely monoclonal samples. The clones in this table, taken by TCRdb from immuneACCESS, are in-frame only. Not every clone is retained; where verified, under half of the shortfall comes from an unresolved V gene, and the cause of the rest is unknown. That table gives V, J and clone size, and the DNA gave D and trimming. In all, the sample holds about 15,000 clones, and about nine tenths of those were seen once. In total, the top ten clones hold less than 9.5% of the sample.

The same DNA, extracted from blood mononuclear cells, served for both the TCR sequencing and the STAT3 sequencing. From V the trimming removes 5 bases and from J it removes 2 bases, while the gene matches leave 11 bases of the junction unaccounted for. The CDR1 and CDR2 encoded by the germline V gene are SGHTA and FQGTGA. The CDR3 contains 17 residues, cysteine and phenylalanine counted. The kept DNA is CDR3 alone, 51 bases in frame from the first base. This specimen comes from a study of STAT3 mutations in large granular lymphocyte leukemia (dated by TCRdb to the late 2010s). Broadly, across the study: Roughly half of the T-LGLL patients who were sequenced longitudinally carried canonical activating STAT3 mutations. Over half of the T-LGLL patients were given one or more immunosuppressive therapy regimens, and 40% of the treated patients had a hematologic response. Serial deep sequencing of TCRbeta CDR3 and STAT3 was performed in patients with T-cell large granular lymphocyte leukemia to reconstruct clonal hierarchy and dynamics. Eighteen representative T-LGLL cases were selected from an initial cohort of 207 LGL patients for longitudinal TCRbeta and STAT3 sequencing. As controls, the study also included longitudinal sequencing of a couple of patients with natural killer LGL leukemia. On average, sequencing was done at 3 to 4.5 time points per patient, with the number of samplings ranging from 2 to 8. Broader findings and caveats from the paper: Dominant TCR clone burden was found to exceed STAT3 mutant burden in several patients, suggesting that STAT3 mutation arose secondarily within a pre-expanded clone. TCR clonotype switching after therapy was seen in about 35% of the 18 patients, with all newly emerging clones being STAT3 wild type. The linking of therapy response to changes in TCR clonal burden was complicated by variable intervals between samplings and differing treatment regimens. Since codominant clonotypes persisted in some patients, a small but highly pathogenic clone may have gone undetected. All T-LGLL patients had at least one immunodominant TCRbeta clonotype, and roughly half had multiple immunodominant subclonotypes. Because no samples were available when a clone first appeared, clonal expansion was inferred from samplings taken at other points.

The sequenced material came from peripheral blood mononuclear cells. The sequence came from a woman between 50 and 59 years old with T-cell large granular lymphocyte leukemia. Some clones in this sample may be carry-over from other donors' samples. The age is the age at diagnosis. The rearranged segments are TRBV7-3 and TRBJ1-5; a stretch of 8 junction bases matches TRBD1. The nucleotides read TGTGCCAGCAGCCGGACAGGGTGGGCACCTTGCAATCAGCCCCAGCATTTT. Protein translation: CASSRTGWAPCNQPQHF.